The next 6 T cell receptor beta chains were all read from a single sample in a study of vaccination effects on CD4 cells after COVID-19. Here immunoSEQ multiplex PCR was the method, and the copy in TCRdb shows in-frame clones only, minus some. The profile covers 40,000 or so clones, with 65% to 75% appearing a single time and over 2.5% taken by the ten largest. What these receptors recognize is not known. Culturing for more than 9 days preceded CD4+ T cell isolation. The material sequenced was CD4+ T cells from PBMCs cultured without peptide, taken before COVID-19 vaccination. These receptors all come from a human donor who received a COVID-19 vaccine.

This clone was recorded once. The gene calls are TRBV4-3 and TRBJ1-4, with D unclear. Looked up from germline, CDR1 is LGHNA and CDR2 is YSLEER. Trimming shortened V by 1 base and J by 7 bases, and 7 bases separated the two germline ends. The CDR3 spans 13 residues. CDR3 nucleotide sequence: TGCGCCAGCAGCCAAGGGTTCGGTGAAAAACTGTTTTTT. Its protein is CASSQGFGEKLFF.

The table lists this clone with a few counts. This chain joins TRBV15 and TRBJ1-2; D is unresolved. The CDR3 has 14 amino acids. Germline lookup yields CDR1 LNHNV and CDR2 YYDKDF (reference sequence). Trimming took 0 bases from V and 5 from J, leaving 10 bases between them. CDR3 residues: CATSRDRTAYGYTF. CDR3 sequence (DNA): TGTGCCACCAGCAGAGATCGTACAGCATATGGCTACACCTTC.

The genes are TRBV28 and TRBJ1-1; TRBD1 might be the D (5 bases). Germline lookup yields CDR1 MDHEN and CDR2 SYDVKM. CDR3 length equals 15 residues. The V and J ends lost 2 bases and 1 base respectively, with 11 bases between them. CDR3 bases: TGTGCCAGCAGTTTAATTGGGGGGGGGAACACTGAAGCTTTCTTT. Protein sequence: CASSLIGGGNTEAFF.

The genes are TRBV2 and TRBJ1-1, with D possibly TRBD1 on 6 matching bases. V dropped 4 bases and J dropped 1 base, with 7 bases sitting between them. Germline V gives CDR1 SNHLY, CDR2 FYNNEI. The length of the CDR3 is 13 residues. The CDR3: CASSGTANTEAFF. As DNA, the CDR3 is TGTGCCAGCAGTGGGACAGCGAACACTGAAGCTTTCTTT.

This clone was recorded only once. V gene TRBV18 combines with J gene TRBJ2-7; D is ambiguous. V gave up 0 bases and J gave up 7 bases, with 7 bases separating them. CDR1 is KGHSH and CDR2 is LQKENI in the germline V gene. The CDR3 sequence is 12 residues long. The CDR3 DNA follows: TGTGCCAGCTCACCACCGATGGGGGAGCAGTACTTC. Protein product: CASSPPMGEQYF.

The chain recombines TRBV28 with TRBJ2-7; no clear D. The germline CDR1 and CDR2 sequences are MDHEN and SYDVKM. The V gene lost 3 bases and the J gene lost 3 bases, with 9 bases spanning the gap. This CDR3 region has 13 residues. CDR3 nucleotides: TGTGCCAGCAGTTTCGGGCGGATCTACGAGCAGTACTTC. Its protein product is CASSFGRIYEQYF.